The present T cell receptor (beta chain) was sequenced within a study of identical twins. Study-wide points: There was more out-of-frame TCR alpha sharing in monozygotic twins than models estimated. With beta out-of-frame sequences, excess sharing by twins was weaker. Conclusions came from cross-sectional statistical analysis, not from following the same donors.

CDR1 is MGHDK and CDR2 is SYGVNS in the germline V gene. V lost 1 base to trimming and J lost 0 bases, with 16 bases between them. This CDR3 spans 18 amino acids. TCRdb reprocessed the 5' RACE reads with MiXCR, giving one entry per CDR3 protein. The sample holds 450,000 or so distinct CDR3 sequences, approximately 15% seen once. This clonotype turned up a few times. Antigen specificity is unknown. These data are also associated with another study on yellow fever vaccine responses in identical twins.

Sequencing input: CD4+ T cells sorted from blood. J is TRBJ2-1 and V is TRBV25-1; possibly TRBD2 for D (5 bases). The clonotype comes from a woman aged 18-35 years in good health. CDR3: CASSEWRSGVRSYNEQFF. The CDR3 DNA is TGTGCCAGCAGTGAATGGAGGAGTGGGGTTCGCTCCTACAATGAGCAGTTCTTC.